These 3 T cell receptor beta chains came from one sample sequenced in a study of beta chain features in type 1 diabetes. Sequencing targeted expressed TCRB transcripts, as all isolated RNA had been reverse transcribed. Here immunoSEQ multiplex PCR was the method, and the copy in TCRdb shows in-frame clones only, minus some. The repertoire has 250,000 or so clones, about 63% of them found once; the top ten carry around 0.05%. What was sequenced was naive CD4+ T cells from blood. The receptors stem from a man aged 25-40 years in good health.

V gene TRBV7-9 combines with J gene TRBJ2-3; tentative D call: TRBD2 (6 bases). Per the germline V gene, CDR1 is SEHNR and CDR2 is FQNEAQ (reference sequence). The CDR3 contains 15 residues. Trimming stripped 5 bases from V and 4 bases from J, with 16 bases between. In nucleotides, the CDR3 is TGTGCCAGCAGCCTCAGGGACTCTGGCTCAGATACGCAGTATTTT. Translated: CASSLRDSGSDTQYF. Drawing the rest from reference TRBV7-9 and TRBJ2-3, the complete variable domain is DTGVSQNPRHKITKRGQNVTFRCDPISEHNRLYWYRQTLGQGPEFLTYFQNEAQLEKSRLLSDRFSAERPKGSFSTLEIQRTEQGDSAMYLCASSLRDSGSDTQYFGPGTRLTVL.

The chain couples TRBV10-3 to TRBJ1-3; 9 bases agree with TRBD1. The V gene's germline CDR1 is ENHRY and CDR2 SYGVKD. V shed 5 bases and J 1 base; nucleotides not matched to a gene: 6. The CDR3 is made up of 16 amino acids. DNA for the CDR3: TGTGCCATCAGTACCGGGACAGGGCCTTCTGGAAACACCATATATTTT. It translates to CAISTGTGPSGNTIYF.

This sequence joins TRBV15 and TRBJ2-3; the D gene is possibly TRBD1 (6 bases). This CDR3 comprises 16 residues. V lost 4 bases and J lost 5, with 19 bases in between. The germline V gene has CDR1 LNHNV and CDR2 YYDKDF (reference sequence). CDR3 coding DNA: TGTGCCACCAGCACCATCCTCGCCACAGGGTTAGATACGCAGTATTTT. Protein sequence: CATSTILATGLDTQYF.